The 32 T cell receptor beta chains reported below all come from one sample, sequenced in a study of T-cell memory formation after mild COVID-19. TCRdb itself ran the 5' RACE reads through MiXCR, one entry per CDR3 protein. The repertoire has a few hundred thousand distinct CDR3 sequences, over 25% of them found once; the top ten carry about 13%. The sequenced sample consisted of PBMCs or a T cell subset sorted from them (not recorded which). These receptor sequences come from an adult woman who had mild COVID-19 (a few samples of this study predate the infection). Cell type and time point are not known.

The chain links TRBV7-9 to TRBJ2-3; D is possibly TRBD2 (5 bases). The CDR3 contains 16 residues. V was shortened by 1 base and J by 1 base, with 12 bases between the two germline ends. The germline V gene has CDR1 SEHNR and CDR2 FQNEAQ (reference sequence). CDR3 sequence (DNA): TGTGCCAGCAGCTTAGATGCAGCCGGGGGCACAGATACGCAGTATTTT. Translated: CASSLDAAGGTDTQYF.

This clonotype was found a few times. V and J are TRBV3-1 and TRBJ2-5; TRBD2 might be the D (5 bases). This CDR3 is 12 amino acids long. V lost 6 bases to trimming and J lost 2 bases, with 7 bases between them. CDR1 is LGHDT, CDR2 YNNKEL, per germline (reference sequence). The DNA for the CDR3 is TGTGCCAGCAGGGGAGAACAAGAGACCCAGTACTTC. This gives the protein CASRGEQETQYF.

The rearrangement uses TRBV28 and TRBJ1-1; the match to TRBD1 covers 8 bases. CDR3 length: 11 amino acids. The germline gives CDR1 MDHEN, CDR2 SYDVKM. With 7 bases clipped from V and 6 bases from J, the junction kept 1 base outside the gene matches. CDR3 loop: CASTTGAEAFF. The CDR3 nucleotides are TGTGCCAGCACGACAGGGGCTGAAGCTTTCTTT.

The chain has TRBV12-3 or TRBV12-4 and TRBJ2-7; 9 nucleotides match TRBD2. The CDR3 is 15 residues long. J lost 0 bases, V lost 4 bases, and 4 bases had no gene match. As DNA, the CDR3 is TGTGCCAGCAGTTCCAGCGGGGGGAACTCCTACGAGCAGTACTTC. Amino acids: CASSSSGGNSYEQYF.

This clonotype has only a few counts. The chain joins TRBV7-9 to TRBJ2-2, with D uncertain. CDR1 SEHNR and CDR2 FQNEAQ come from the germline V gene (reference sequence). The V gene lost 2 bases and the J gene lost 3 bases, with 13 bases spanning the gap. CDR3 length: 16 residues. CDR3 DNA sequence: TGTGCCAGCAGCTTAACTGGTACAAGAGACACCGGGGAGCTGTTTTTT. Translation: CASSLTGTRDTGELFF. Full variable domain (outside the CDR3, taken from reference TRBV7-9 and TRBJ2-2): DTGVSQNPRHKITKRGQNVTFRCDPISEHNRLYWYRQTLGQGPEFLTYFQNEAQLEKSRLLSDRFSAERPKGSFSTLEIQRTEQGDSAMYLCASSLTGTRDTGELFFGEGSRLTVL.

This clonotype was counted between two and nine times. The genes are TRBV29-1 and TRBJ2-1; D is uncertain. The CDR3 is 12 residues long. The germline CDR1 and CDR2 sequences are SQVTM and ANQGSEA. V lost 1 base to trimming and J lost 9 bases, with 10 bases between them. CDR3 region: CSVEAGELEQFF. The DNA of the CDR3 is TGCAGCGTTGAAGCAGGAGAACTTGAGCAGTTCTTC.

The chain links TRBV18 to TRBJ2-7; D is unclear. The germline CDR1 and CDR2 sequences are KGHSH and LQKENI. The CDR3 runs 13 residues. V lost 3 bases and J lost 2, with 8 bases in between. The CDR3 loop is CASSPGPTYEQYF. In DNA form, the CDR3 reads TGTGCCAGCTCACCCGGCCCGACCTACGAGCAGTACTTC.

This clonotype has a handful of counts. The V and J genes are TRBV12-3 or TRBV12-4 and TRBJ1-2, with TRBD1 matching 7 bases. The junction had 6 bases not matched to a gene; V was cut back by 4 bases and J by 7 bases. The CDR3 runs to 13 residues. This CDR3 reads CASSYGQVIGYTF. CDR3 DNA sequence: TGTGCCAGCAGTTACGGACAGGTCATTGGCTACACCTTC.

There are a few counts of this clonotype. The chain links TRBV12-3 or TRBV12-4 to TRBJ2-5, with TRBD2 matching 9 bases. The trim removed 2 bases at V and 5 bases at J, leaving 9 bases unmatched. The CDR3 totals 16 residues. The CDR3 protein is CASSLIGGGAGETQYF. The CDR3 DNA is TGTGCCAGCAGTTTAATAGGCGGGGGGGCCGGGGAGACCCAGTACTTC.

In this sample, this clonotype turned up a few times. This chain connects TRBV29-1 to TRBJ2-2; the D gene is possibly TRBD1 (5 bases). The germline CDR1 and CDR2 sequences are SQVTM and ANQGSEA. The V end lost 7 bases, the J end lost 7 bases, and 16 bases lay between the germline ends. CDR3 length: 13 amino acids. CDR3 protein: CSATAGRGGELFF. The CDR3 nucleotides are TGCAGCGCAACAGCAGGGCGCGGCGGGGAGCTGTTTTTT.

The gene calls are TRBV3-1 and TRBJ2-2, with 12 bases matching TRBD1. Germline CDR1 is LGHDT and CDR2 is YNNKEL (reference sequence). The junction had 2 bases not matched to a gene; V was cut back by 3 bases and J by 9 bases. The length of the CDR3 is 14 residues. CDR3 protein: CASSQGQGARELFF. As DNA, the CDR3 is TGTGCCAGCAGCCAGGGACAGGGGGCAAGGGAGCTGTTTTTT.

The rearrangement links TRBV11-2 to TRBJ1-1; D not resolved. The CDR3 sequence is 14 residues long. Per germline, CDR1 SGHAT and CDR2 FQNNGV. Trimming took off 2 bases at V and 5 bases at J, with 12 bases between the two ends. The CDR3 sequence is CASSLTRVGTEAFF. CDR3 sequence (DNA): TGTGCCAGCAGCTTAACGAGGGTGGGGACTGAAGCTTTCTTT.

This sequence joins TRBV20-1 and TRBJ2-3, with D possibly being TRBD2 (6 bases). This CDR3 comprises 15 residues. Germline V CDR1 and CDR2: DFQATT, SNEGSKA (reference sequence). Trimming shortened V by 3 bases and J by 4 bases, and 17 bases separated the two germline ends. CDR3 region: CSASLMTSWSDTQYF. CDR3 bases: TGCAGTGCTAGCCTCATGACTAGTTGGTCAGATACGCAGTATTTT.

The chain recombines TRBV29-1 with TRBJ2-7, with TRBD1 matching over 9 bases. J lost 2 bases, V lost 7 bases, and 9 bases had no gene match. The germline gives CDR1 SQVTM, CDR2 ANQGSEA. This CDR3 spans 14 amino acids. The CDR3 DNA follows: TGCAGCGCCTCCGGGACAGGGAACCCCTACGAGCAGTACTTC. Translated, it gives CSASGTGNPYEQYF.

This chain links TRBV21-1 with TRBJ2-3; no check of the table's D call, TRBD2, against the DNA was made. TRBV21-1 is a pseudogene. This CDR3 is built from 21 residues. The DNA of the CDR3 is TGTGCCAGCAGCAAAGTGCGGGCTTTGCGACTAGCGGGAGTCGGAACAGATACGCAGTATTTT. Residues: CASSKVRALRLAGVGTDTQYF.

The chain uses TRBV30 and TRBJ2-2, with D unclear. In germline, CDR1 is GTSNPN, CDR2 SVGIG (reference sequence). There are 16 residues in the CDR3. Deletions cut 1 base from V and 8 bases from J, with 20 bases between. In DNA form, the CDR3 reads TGTGCCTGGAGTGAAGGACCCCGAACAAGAATGGGGGAGCTGTTTTTT. Its protein is CAWSEGPRTRMGELFF.

This clonotype was counted only a few times. J is TRBJ1-1 and V is TRBV12-3 or TRBV12-4; D uncertain. The CDR3 is 11 amino acids. Trimming shortened V by 6 bases and J by 8 bases, and 10 bases separated the two germline ends. The CDR3 loop reads CASRGFTEAFF. The CDR3 coding sequence is TGTGCCAGCAGAGGATTTACGGAAGCTTTCTTT.

A note on this clonotype: A junction end diverges from the germline sequence, so it may reflect a read error. The V call is TRBV20-1, the J call TRBJ1-2; D call uncertain. CDR3 length: 8 residues. CDR1 DFQATT and CDR2 SNEGSKA come from the germline V gene (reference sequence). CDR3 DNA: TGCAGTGCTAGGGGCGGGTTCTTC. Translating gives CSARGGFF.

CDR3 DNA: TGTGCCAGCAGCCTCGGACTAGCGGGAGAGACGGGCGAGCAGTACTTC. This codes for CASSLGLAGETGEQYF. The V call is TRBV28, the J call TRBJ2-7; 13 nucleotides align to TRBD2. Germline CDR1 is MDHEN and CDR2 is SYDVKM. The CDR3 sequence is 16 residues long. With V trimmed by 6 bases and J by 6 bases, 11 bases remained unmatched. The entire variable domain, with the rest obtained from reference TRBV28 and TRBJ2-7, is as follows: DVKVTQSSRYLVKRTGEKVFLECVQDMDHENMFWYRQDPGLGLRLIYFSYDVKMKEKGDIPEGYSVSREKKERFSLILESASTNQTSMYLCASSLGLAGETGEQYFGPGTRLTVT.

The V call is TRBV18, the J call TRBJ2-1; D is possibly TRBD1 (6 bases). The V and J ends lost 3 bases and 0 bases respectively, with 12 bases between them. Germline-derived CDR1 and CDR2 are KGHSH and LQKENI. The CDR3 loop spans 16 amino acids. The CDR3 DNA follows: TGTGCCAGCTCACCCCCTAGGGGGAGCTCCTACAATGAGCAGTTCTTC. Its protein product is CASSPPRGSSYNEQFF.

This clonotype was picked up a small number of times. A much larger clone lies a single base off, so this may be a read error. V is TRBV7-9 and J is TRBJ2-3; 8 bases fit TRBD1. J gave up 4 bases and V 1 base, and 1 base lay outside the gene matches. CDR1 and CDR2 (germline): SEHNR, FQNEAQ (reference sequence). The CDR3 length is 14 residues. CDR3: CASSLETGADTQYF. The CDR3 region has the DNA TGTGCCAGCAGCTTAGAGACAGGGGCAGATACGCAGTATTTT.

This chain connects TRBV2 to TRBJ1-1; D gene ambiguous. The CDR3 spans 11 residues. V dropped 8 bases and J dropped 6 bases, with 10 bases sitting between them. Per the germline V gene, CDR1 is SNHLY and CDR2 is FYNNEI. CDR3: CASGSNPEAFF. The CDR3 DNA is TGTGCCAGCGGCTCAAACCCTGAAGCTTTCTTT.

V is TRBV27 and J is TRBJ2-1, with 11 bases lining up with TRBD2. CDR3 length equals 16 residues. The germline gives CDR1 MNHEY, CDR2 SMNVEV (reference sequence). Unmatched junction bases numbered 10, after V lost 5 bases and J lost 7 bases. The CDR3 DNA sequence: TGTGCCAGCAGTCCGTTACTAGCGGGAGCTGGTAATGAGCAGTTCTTC. This gives the protein CASSPLLAGAGNEQFF.

V usage is TRBV6-6 and J usage is TRBJ1-6; 7 bases match TRBD1. After removal of 2 bases from V and 7 bases from J, the junction contained 8 bases not matched to a gene. Germline loops: CDR1 MNHNY, CDR2 SVGAGI (reference sequence). The CDR3 totals 16 residues. CDR3 sequence reads: CASSYPRTGLNSPLHF. CDR3 DNA sequence: TGTGCCAGCAGTTACCCCAGGACAGGCCTAAATTCACCCCTCCACTTT.

The CDR3 spells CASSLDRNIQYF. The CDR3 nucleotides are TGTGCCAGCAGCTTGGACAGAAACATTCAGTACTTC. The rearrangement joins TRBV5-5 to TRBJ2-4; unclear D gene. The ends were cut back, 0 bases at V and 6 bases at J, with 4 bases in the middle. The CDR3 totals 12 residues. Per germline, CDR1 SGHKS and CDR2 YYEKEE (reference sequence).

This clonotype was seen once. This chain uses TRBV5-6 with TRBJ2-7; D might be TRBD2 (6 bases). There are 13 residues in the CDR3. Deletions cut 3 bases from V and 5 bases from J, with 12 bases between. Per the germline V gene, CDR1 is SGHDT and CDR2 is YYEEEE. The DNA of the CDR3 is TGTGCCAGCAGCTCTCCCGGAGGGAACGAGCAGTACTTC. Encoded protein: CASSSPGGNEQYF. Based on the CDR3 plus reference TRBV5-6 and TRBJ2-7, the full variable domain is DAGVTQSPTHLIKTRGQQVTLRCSPKSGHDTVSWYQQALGQGPQFIFQYYEEEERQRGNFPDRFSGHQFPNYSSELNVNALLLGDSALYLCASSSPGGNEQYFGPGTRLTVT.

The chain couples TRBV3-1 to TRBJ1-2; 10 bases are shared with TRBD1. The CDR3 length is 13 residues. The V and J ends lost 1 base and 11 bases, in that order; junction bases with no gene match: 4. The germline V gene has CDR1 LGHDT and CDR2 YNNKEL (reference sequence). The CDR3 region is CASSQVRTGGYTF. The CDR3 region has the DNA TGTGCCAGCAGCCAAGTGAGGACAGGGGGATACACCTTC.

The V and J genes are TRBV27 and TRBJ1-2; 10 bases align to TRBD1. J gave up 13 bases and V 5 bases, and 7 bases lay outside the gene matches. There are 12 residues in the CDR3. Germline lookup yields CDR1 MNHEY and CDR2 SMNVEV (reference sequence). The CDR3 reads CASSPRQGALTF. DNA for the CDR3: TGTGCCAGCAGTCCTCGACAGGGGGCACTCACCTTC.

This clonotype was found a few times. This chain connects TRBV24-1 to TRBJ1-2; D not resolved. The CDR3 contains 12 residues. The germline CDR1 and CDR2 sequences are KGHDR and SFDVKD. Trimming took off 4 bases at V and 2 bases at J, with 4 bases between the two ends. As DNA, the CDR3 is TGTGCCACCAGTGAACAGAACTATGGCTACACCTTC. Translation gives CATSEQNYGYTF.

This clonotype has a single count. The rearrangement uses TRBV29-1 and TRBJ2-1; 12 bases map to TRBD2. The CDR3 extends over 14 amino acids. Germline-derived CDR1 and CDR2 are SQVTM and ANQGSEA. Losses at the gene ends were 6 bases for V and 4 bases for J; bases not matched to a gene: 4. In nucleotides, the CDR3 is TGCAGCGTAGTACTAGCGGGAGGATACAATGAGCAGTTCTTC. Translating gives CSVVLAGGYNEQFF.

J is TRBJ1-6 and V is TRBV9; a possible D gene is TRBD1 (5 bases). The germline V and J ends were trimmed by 5 bases and 9 bases, with 15 bases remaining between them. The length of the CDR3 is 14 residues. In germline, CDR1 is SGDLS, CDR2 YYNGEE. CDR3 sequence: CASSRGGESSPLHF. CDR3 in DNA: TGTGCCAGCAGTCGCGGGGGTGAGAGTTCACCCCTCCACTTT.

This clonotype has more than one count but fewer than ten. The chain links TRBV7-2 to TRBJ2-6; D possibly matches TRBD1 or TRBD2 (7 bases each). The germline CDR1 and CDR2 sequences are SGHTA and FQGNSA. The CDR3 covers 17 residues. Trimming left V 5 bases short and J 0 bases short, with 14 bases between. The CDR3 coding sequence is TGTGCCAGCAGCCGCAGGGGGGGTAACTCTGGGGCCAACGTCCTGACTTTC. This codes for CASSRRGGNSGANVLTF.